This T cell receptor beta chain was profiled in a study of blood T cell dynamics during melanoma immunotherapy. Study as a whole: Standard first-line treatment here was pembrolizumab or nivolumab plus ipilimumab in metastatic melanoma. Study-wide points: Whether repertoire-driving clones were melanoma-specific could not be determined. At W3, later disease-control patients showed bifurcated PBMC repertoire changes, unlike progressors.

As for time point: pre-treatment baseline. This clone was detected only once. The antigen remains unidentified. DNA loading was fixed at about 340 ng for all bulk PBMC samples. Clones were read by immunoSEQ multiplex PCR, and TCRdb kept only the in-frame ones, dropping some. The repertoire holds over 8,000 clones, with 80% to 90% as singletons. The material sequenced was blood, taken from a patient treated with checkpoint blockade. This TCR was recovered from a human donor with melanoma.

The CDR3 region is CASSLGLATEAFF. The DNA of the CDR3 is TGTGCCAGCAGCTTGGGACTGGCCACTGAAGCTTTCTTT. The V and J genes are TRBV7-3 and TRBJ1-1, with D maybe TRBD1 (5 bases). V lost 3 bases and J 4 bases, leaving 9 bases between the germline ends. The CDR3 is made up of 13 amino acids. Germline lookup yields CDR1 SGHTA and CDR2 FQGTGA.